This T cell receptor beta chain was documented in a study of blood T cell repertoires in COVID-19. On the study more broadly: Italy, Spain and the United States were the sources of the convalescent and acute COVID-19 samples. Sample material is recorded as cDNA or gDNA derived from T cells, B-cell-depleted T cells, or PBMCs.

Study processing details: Quantification of nucleated cells was approximated via reference gene primer amplification. Using immunoSEQ multiplex PCR, the repertoire was profiled, and TCRdb retains in-frame clones only, with some absent. The DNA was the basis for D and trimming; V, J and clone size are from that table. Counted here are roughly 220,000 clones, more than 65% occurring once; the ten biggest clones make up 1.4%. The CDR3 sequence is 16 residues long. Germline V gene lookup returns CDR1 MNHEY and CDR2 SVGAGI. The V gene end was trimmed by 2 bases and the J gene end by 3 bases; junction bases not matched to a gene: 4.

The receptor's source is a woman aged 40 to 50 who had recovered from COVID-19. Sequenced material: peripheral blood. The chain employs TRBV6-5 and TRBJ1-6; TRBD1 agrees at 7 bases. DNA of the CDR3: TGTGCCAGCAGTTACGACAGGGCGCTCTATAATTCACCCCTCCACTTT. Residues: CASSYDRALYNSPLHF.